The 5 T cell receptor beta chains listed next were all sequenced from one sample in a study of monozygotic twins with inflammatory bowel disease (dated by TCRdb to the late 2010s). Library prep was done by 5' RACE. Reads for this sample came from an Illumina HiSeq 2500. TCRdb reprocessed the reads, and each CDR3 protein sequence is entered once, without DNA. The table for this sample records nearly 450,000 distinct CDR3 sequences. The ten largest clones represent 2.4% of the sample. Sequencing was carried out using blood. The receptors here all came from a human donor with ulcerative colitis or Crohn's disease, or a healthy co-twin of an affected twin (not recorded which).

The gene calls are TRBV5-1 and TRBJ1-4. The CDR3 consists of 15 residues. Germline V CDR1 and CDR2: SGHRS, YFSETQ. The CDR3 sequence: CASSLALGYGEKLFF. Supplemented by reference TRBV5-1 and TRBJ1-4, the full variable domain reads KAGVTQTPRYLIKTRGQQVTLSCSPISGHRSVSWYQQTPGQGLQFLFEYFSETQRNKGNFPGRFSGRQFSNSRSEMNVSTLELGDSALYLCASSLALGYGEKLFFGSGTQLSVL.

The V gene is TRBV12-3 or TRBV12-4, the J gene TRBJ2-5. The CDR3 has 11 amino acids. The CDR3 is CASSWQETQYF.

The CDR3 is CASSHDTGGSTGELFF. The chain links TRBV12-3 or TRBV12-4 to TRBJ2-2; TCRdb names TRBD1, which stays unverified in the absence of DNA. The CDR3 consists of 16 residues.

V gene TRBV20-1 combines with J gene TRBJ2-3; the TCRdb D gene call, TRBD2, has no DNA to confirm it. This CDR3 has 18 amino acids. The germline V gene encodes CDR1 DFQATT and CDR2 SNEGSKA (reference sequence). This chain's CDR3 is CSAGLLAGGPWSTDTQYF.

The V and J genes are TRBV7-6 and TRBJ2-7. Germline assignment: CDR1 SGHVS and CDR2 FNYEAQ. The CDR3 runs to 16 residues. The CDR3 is CASSLYGAHLSYEQYF. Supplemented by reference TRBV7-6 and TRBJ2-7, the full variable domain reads GAGVSQSPRYKVTKRGQDVALRCDPISGHVSLYWYRQALGQGPEFLTYFNYEAQQDKSGLPNDRFSAERPEGSISTLTIQRTEQRDSAMYRCASSLYGAHLSYEQYFGPGTRLTVT.